This T cell receptor beta chain emerged from a study of beta chain features in type 1 diabetes. Study observations and caveats: Whether TCRB rearrangement is influenced by HLA type went unresolved here. Researchers report that Type 1 diabetes patients had moderately but significantly shorter TCRB CDR3s across all four CD4+ subsets.

Every bit of the isolated RNA underwent reverse transcription, so sequencing read expressed TCRB transcripts. Reads from naive, central memory and regulatory T cell samples averaged approximately 3.4 million. TCRdb's copy holds only in-frame clones and misses some; the assay was immunoSEQ multiplex PCR. The sample shows about 120,000 clones, about 18% of them seen only once. Sorted CD4+ subsets: naive, central memory, regulatory, stem cell-like memory (CD45RO/CCR7/CD25/CD127/CD95/CD27 panel). Sorted populations all exceeded 95% purity. This CDR3 region has 18 residues. The germline CDR1 and CDR2 sequences are LGHNT and FRNRAP. The V and J ends lost 1 base and 7 bases, in that order; junction bases with no gene match: 10. This clone appeared a few times. Its antigen is still unknown.

What was sequenced was central memory CD4+ T cells from blood. The receptor's source is a man aged 18 to 29 with type 1 diabetes. The chain joins TRBV12-5 to TRBJ2-1; 13 bases map to TRBD2. In DNA, the CDR3 is TGTGCTAGTGGTTTGGGACTAGCGGGAGGCCCTGAGGGGAATGAGCAGTTCTTC. Translation: CASGLGLAGGPEGNEQFF.